This entry is about one TCR beta chain. The target antigen is unknown. V lost 3 bases and J lost 6; bases outside the gene matches: 4. CDR1 and CDR2 (germline): MDHEN, SYDVKM. The CDR3 consists of 13 residues. The source of the sample is a study of cytomegalovirus exposure and HLA in healthy donors. Regarding the study as a whole: In a later analysis, compared with equally common non-associated chains, HLA-associated beta chains were more expanded. Specific recognition of CMV antigens was confirmed in vitro for a few chains (all CMV-associated). Most TCR beta V segments were productive about 90% or about 30% of the time in an earlier analysis. In the analysis, some V segments, TRBV6-2 and TRBV6-3 included, were excluded as indistinguishable.

PCR used 60 Vbeta primers and 13 Jbeta primers. Profiled with immunoSEQ multiplex PCR; TCRdb holds only in-frame clones, not every one. The sample yields around 100,000 clones, around 64% seen once. The genes are TRBV28 and TRBJ1-2, with 7 bases that match TRBD1. The sequence was collected from a young man in good health and CMV-seropositive. Material: PBMCs. Here the CDR3 reads CASSLGQYNGYTF. CDR3 DNA sequence: TGTGCCAGCAGTTTGGGACAGTATAATGGCTACACCTTC.